This is a list of T cell receptor beta chains from one sample in a study of shared clonotypes between healthy human individuals. Method: immunoSEQ multiplex PCR; TCRdb's copy keeps in-frame clones and lacks some. The data contain about 2.2 million clones, just over 90% of them singletons. The sequenced sample consisted of naive CD8+ T cells from PBMCs. All receptors derive from a man aged 18 to 30 in good health. Some clones in this sample may be carry-over from other donors' samples. CDR3s include the opening cysteine and the closing phenylalanine or tryptophan. A D gene is named only where the DNA matches it firmly. Clone size is not always given. Where it is, it says once, few, many or a class for expanded clones.

TRBJ2-1,-,TRBV5-4,TRBD2,CASSTAGGGWDEQFF,TGTGCCAGCAGTACAGCGGGAGGCGGTTGGGATGAGCAGTTCTTC
TRBJ2-3,-,TRBV6-1,-,CASRGRAASTDTQYF,TGTGCCAGCCGCGGGCGGGCGGCTAGCACAGATACGCAGTATTTT
TRBJ2-1,once,TRBV11-2,TRBD2,CASSTRLLAGGNNEQFF,TGTGCCAGCAGCACCCGCCTTCTAGCGGGAGGGAACAATGAGCAGTTCTTC
TRBJ1-2,-,TRBV6-6,-,CASSLFPANYGYTF,TGTGCCAGCAGTCTCTTCCCGGCTAACTATGGCTACACCTTC
TRBJ1-4,once,TRBV9,-,CASSVGAGAEKLFF,TGTGCCAGCAGCGTAGGAGCAGGGGCGGAAAAACTGTTTTTT
TRBJ2-3,-,TRBV11-3,-,CASSSSSQVAPDTQYF,TGTGCCAGCAGTTCAAGTTCTCAGGTTGCCCCAGATACGCAGTATTTT
TRBJ1-1,-,TRBV5-8,-,CASSLGVEAFF,TGTGCCAGCAGCTTGGGAGTCGAAGCTTTCTTT
TRBJ2-7,-,TRBV10-3,TRBD1,CAISEYTGAGEQYF,TGTGCCATCAGTGAGTACACAGGGGCGGGCGAGCAGTACTTC
TRBJ2-7,-,TRBV30,-,CAWSATGSEQYF,TGTGCCTGGAGTGCGACAGGAAGCGAGCAGTACTTC
TRBJ1-2,-,TRBV4-1,TRBD1,CASGGRGNYGYTF,TGCGCCAGCGGGGGCAGGGGGAACTATGGCTACACCTTC
TRBJ2-4,-,TRBV29-1,TRBD2,CSASKAGGWAKNIQYF,TGCAGCGCCAGCAAAGCGGGAGGGTGGGCCAAAAACATTCAGTACTTC
TRBJ2-7,-,TRBV27,-,CASSSPGHGPEQQYF,TGTGCCAGCAGTTCCCCGGGACACGGGCCGGAACAGCAGTACTTC
TRBJ2-1,-,TRBV5-4,TRBD2,CASSLGTSGYNEQFF,TGTGCCAGCAGCTTAGGAACTAGCGGATACAATGAGCAGTTCTTC
TRBJ1-5,-,TRBV7-9,TRBD1,CASSLGDRGSNQPQHF,TGTGCCAGCAGCTTGGGGGACAGGGGCAGCAATCAGCCCCAGCATTTT
TRBJ2-5,-,TRBV6-1,-,CASSEFLETQYF,TGTGCCAGCAGTGAATTTCTGGAGACCCAGTACTTC
TRBJ2-3,-,TRBV5-4,TRBD2,CASSSLTSGTTSTDTQYF,TGTGCCAGCAGCTCTCTGACTAGCGGGACCACTAGCACAGATACGCAGTATTTT
TRBJ2-7,-,TRBV5-1,-,CASSLGKGPAGNYEQYF,TGCGCCAGCAGCTTGGGAAAGGGTCCGGCGGGGAACTACGAGCAGTACTTC
TRBJ2-7,-,TRBV9,TRBD2,CASSVDPLREGVKYGEQYF,TGTGCCAGCAGCGTAGACCCCTTGAGGGAGGGAGTGAAGTATGGCGAGCAGTACTTC
TRBJ1-1,-,TRBV14,-,CASSQVGGIHTEAFF,TGTGCCAGCAGCCAAGTAGGAGGGATCCACACTGAAGCTTTCTTT
TRBJ2-3,-,TRBV9,-,CASSASGFPTDTQYF,TGTGCCAGCAGCGCCTCCGGGTTCCCCACAGATACGCAGTATTTT
TRBJ2-2,-,TRBV9,TRBD2,CASSSRNSGFNTGELFF,TGTGCCAGCAGCTCCCGCAATAGCGGGTTTAACACCGGGGAGCTGTTTTTT
TRBJ2-2,-,TRBV4-3,TRBD2,CASSPLLWGGSTGELFF,TGCGCCAGCAGCCCTCTACTTTGGGGGGGGTCCACCGGGGAGCTGTTTTTT
TRBJ2-7,-,TRBV10-3,-,CAISESRGPSYEQYF,TGTGCCATCAGTGAGAGCCGGGGACCTTCCTACGAGCAGTACTTC
TRBJ2-1,-,TRBV11-3,TRBD1,CASSSPGGRYNEQFF,TGTGCCAGCAGCTCCCCAGGGGGCCGCTACAATGAGCAGTTCTTC
TRBJ2-7,-,TRBV7-8,-,CASSSRDTLEEQYF,TGTGCCAGCAGCTCTCGGGACACTCTGGAGGAGCAGTACTTC
TRBJ2-7,-,TRBV12-1,-,CASSFAPPRQSSYEQYF,TGTGCCAGCAGCTTTGCGCCTCCCCGTCAGAGCTCCTACGAGCAGTACTTC
TRBJ2-5,-,TRBV2,TRBD2,CASSYGTSGNQETQYF,TGTGCCAGCAGCTACGGGACTAGCGGGAACCAAGAGACCCAGTACTTC
TRBJ2-1,-,TRBV19,TRBD2,CASSIGLAGEDGEQFF,TGTGCCAGTAGTATCGGACTAGCGGGAGAAGATGGTGAGCAGTTCTTC
TRBJ2-7,-,TRBV4-1,TRBD2,CASSRLAGYEQYF,TGCGCCAGCAGCAGGCTAGCGGGCTACGAGCAGTACTTC
TRBJ2-1,-,TRBV11-2,TRBD2,CASKTSGSSSYNEQFF,TGTGCCAGCAAAACAAGCGGGAGTTCGTCCTACAATGAGCAGTTCTTC
TRBJ1-4,-,TRBV7-9,TRBD1,CASSSWDRVEKLFF,TGTGCCAGCAGCTCCTGGGACAGGGTGGAAAAACTGTTTTTT
TRBJ2-1,-,TRBV12-5,TRBD1,CASALPGTGGDEQFF,TGTGCTAGTGCCCTTCCCGGGACAGGGGGCGATGAGCAGTTCTTC
TRBJ1-2,few,TRBV7-9,TRBD1,CASTAGTGDGYTF,TGTGCCAGCACTGCGGGGACAGGGGACGGCTACACCTTC
TRBJ1-1,-,TRBV7-3,-,CASSLSQGQNTEAFF,TGTGCCAGCAGCTTATCTCAGGGGCAGAACACTGAAGCTTTCTTT
TRBJ2-7,-,TRBV11-2,-,CASSVYHRSYEQYF,TGTGCCAGCAGCGTATACCACAGGAGCTACGAGCAGTACTTC
TRBJ1-1,once,TRBV15,TRBD1,CATSVGTGYAEAFF,TGTGCCACCAGCGTGGGGACAGGGTACGCTGAAGCTTTCTTT
TRBJ2-5,-,TRBV7-9,-,CASRAGHQETQYF,TGTGCCAGCCGGGCCGGACACCAAGAGACCCAGTACTTC
TRBJ2-7,-,TRBV7-2,TRBD1,CASSSRGGQGAYEQYF,TGTGCCAGCAGCTCGAGGGGGGGACAGGGTGCCTACGAGCAGTACTTC